Listed below are T cell receptor beta chains from one sample, sequenced in a study of graft-versus-host responses after intestinal transplantation. Their recognized antigens are unknown. TCRdb's copy holds only in-frame clones and misses some; the assay was immunoSEQ multiplex PCR. The data hold some 110,000 clones, with around nine tenths observed a single time. The sequencing used unstimulated CD4+ T cells sorted from spleen or lymph node cells, collected before transplant. Every receptor here comes from a human donor who was the organ donor for an intestinal transplant. Both conserved end residues are part of each CDR3. Each record gives: CDR3 DNA, CDR3 protein, J gene, D gene, clone size, V gene. The D gene is left open where the match is weak. Clone size appears in some rows only: once, few, many, or a class for an expanded clone.

CDR3nt: TGTGCCAGCAGTTTATCGGGCACAGATACGCAGTATTTT; CDR3aa: CASSLSGTDTQYF; j_gene: TRBJ2-3; d_gene: -; abundance: -; v_gene: TRBV28
CDR3nt: TGTGCCAGTAGTATGCGGGGGGTAGGCCACAATGAGCAGTTCTTC; CDR3aa: CASSMRGVGHNEQFF; j_gene: TRBJ2-1; d_gene: TRBD2; abundance: -; v_gene: TRBV19
CDR3nt: TGTGCCAGTAGTGGGACAGGGTTTAATCAGCCCCAGCATTTT; CDR3aa: CASSGTGFNQPQHF; j_gene: TRBJ1-5; d_gene: TRBD1; abundance: -; v_gene: TRBV19
CDR3nt: TGCGCCAGCAGCCAAGATCAATCTAGCGGGGGCTCCTACGAGCAGTACTTC; CDR3aa: CASSQDQSSGGSYEQYF; j_gene: TRBJ2-7; d_gene: TRBD2; abundance: few; v_gene: TRBV4-3
CDR3nt: TGTGCCAGCAGCTTAGGGCTAGCGGGAGGGATCACAGATACGCAGTATTTT; CDR3aa: CASSLGLAGGITDTQYF; j_gene: TRBJ2-3; d_gene: TRBD2; abundance: -; v_gene: TRBV7-9
CDR3nt: TGTGCCAGCAGCCCCCCGACAGGATGGCGGGAGACCCAGTACTTC; CDR3aa: CASSPPTGWRETQYF; j_gene: TRBJ2-5; d_gene: -; abundance: -; v_gene: TRBV7-2
CDR3nt: TGCGCCAGCAGTGAGTCTCCGGGAGCCGGGGAGCTGTTTTTT; CDR3aa: CASSESPGAGELFF; j_gene: TRBJ2-2; d_gene: -; abundance: -; v_gene: TRBV10-1
CDR3nt: TGCGCCAGCAGCCCGGGTTTAGCGGGAGGCTCTAAGGAGCAGTACTTC; CDR3aa: CASSPGLAGGSKEQYF; j_gene: TRBJ2-7; d_gene: TRBD2; abundance: -; v_gene: TRBV5-1
CDR3nt: TGTGCCAGCATCGAGGACAGGGGGCGAGGAGGCTACACCTTC; CDR3aa: CASIEDRGRGGYTF; j_gene: TRBJ1-2; d_gene: TRBD1; abundance: -; v_gene: TRBV2
CDR3nt: TGCGCCAGCAGCTTGGTGGCAGCTTCCTACGAGCAGTACTTC; CDR3aa: CASSLVAASYEQYF; j_gene: TRBJ2-7; d_gene: -; abundance: -; v_gene: TRBV5-1
CDR3nt: TGTGCCAGCAGCTTGACTCGGGGGACTTACGAGCAGTACTTC; CDR3aa: CASSLTRGTYEQYF; j_gene: TRBJ2-7; d_gene: -; abundance: -; v_gene: TRBV5-6
CDR3nt: TGCAGCGTCCATGGCGGGGTAAACACCGGGGAGCTGTTTTTT; CDR3aa: CSVHGGVNTGELFF; j_gene: TRBJ2-2; d_gene: -; abundance: -; v_gene: TRBV29-1
CDR3nt: TGTGCCAGCAGTCGCAGCGGGGTAGCCTCCTACAATGAGCAGTTCTTC; CDR3aa: CASSRSGVASYNEQFF; j_gene: TRBJ2-1; d_gene: TRBD2; abundance: -; v_gene: TRBV7-9
CDR3nt: TGCGCCAGCAGCTCCCTTGGGGGAATTGGGGTTAAGGACGAGCAGTACTTC; CDR3aa: CASSSLGGIGVKDEQYF; j_gene: TRBJ2-7; d_gene: -; abundance: -; v_gene: TRBV5-1
CDR3nt: TGTGCCTGGAGTGTAAGTACTCTGAGTCAGCCCCAGCATTTT; CDR3aa: CAWSVSTLSQPQHF; j_gene: TRBJ1-5; d_gene: -; abundance: -; v_gene: TRBV30
CDR3nt: TGTGCCAGCAGCCGCGAGGGGGAAGGCGAGCAGTACTTC; CDR3aa: CASSREGEGEQYF; j_gene: TRBJ2-7; d_gene: -; abundance: -; v_gene: TRBV9
CDR3nt: TGCGCCAGCAGCTCCGGACCGGGACAGGGAACTGAAAAACTGTTTTTT; CDR3aa: CASSSGPGQGTEKLFF; j_gene: TRBJ1-4; d_gene: TRBD1; abundance: -; v_gene: TRBV5-1
CDR3nt: TGTGCCAGCAGCTTCGCGGGAGATCCTCCCAACTACGAGCAGTACTTC; CDR3aa: CASSFAGDPPNYEQYF; j_gene: TRBJ2-7; d_gene: TRBD2; abundance: -; v_gene: TRBV5-5
CDR3nt: TGTGCCAGCAGGCAAGCAGGGGGCGATGCCAAAAACATTCAGTACTTC; CDR3aa: CASRQAGGDAKNIQYF; j_gene: TRBJ2-4; d_gene: TRBD1; abundance: -; v_gene: TRBV28
CDR3nt: TGTGCCAGCAGCTTAAAAGGCGCAGCGGGAGTGGTTACCCAGTACTTC; CDR3aa: CASSLKGAAGVVTQYF; j_gene: TRBJ2-5; d_gene: TRBD2; abundance: once; v_gene: TRBV7-2
CDR3nt: TGTGCCAGTAGTACCCTCTCGGTGGGGAACACTGAAGCTTTCTTT; CDR3aa: CASSTLSVGNTEAFF; j_gene: TRBJ1-1; d_gene: -; abundance: -; v_gene: TRBV19
CDR3nt: TGCAGTGCCCACGTGGAAGGGCAGTATTTT; CDR3aa: CSAHVEGQYF; j_gene: TRBJ2-3; d_gene: -; abundance: once; v_gene: TRBV20-1
CDR3nt: TGTGCCATCAGCTTCGGACTGGGCACAGATACGCAGTATTTT; CDR3aa: CAISFGLGTDTQYF; j_gene: TRBJ2-3; d_gene: -; abundance: -; v_gene: TRBV10-3
CDR3nt: TGTGCCAGCTCACCACAGGGTGGCTATGGCTACACCTTC; CDR3aa: CASSPQGGYGYTF; j_gene: TRBJ1-2; d_gene: -; abundance: -; v_gene: TRBV18
CDR3nt: TGTGCCAGCAGCCAGGGGGGGTTCGGGAGCACAGATACGCAGTATTTT; CDR3aa: CASSQGGFGSTDTQYF; j_gene: TRBJ2-3; d_gene: TRBD2; abundance: -; v_gene: TRBV4-2